The 6 T cell receptor beta chains below come from one sample, sequenced in a study of blood T cell repertoires in COVID-19. Profiling relied on immunoSEQ multiplex PCR, and the TCRdb table lists in-frame clones only, not all of them. The profile shows some 64,000 clones, 84% of them singletons. Sequenced sample: peripheral blood. The origin of the receptors is a man aged 55-75 years with COVID-19, enrolled during active disease.

This chain joins TRBV4-2 and TRBJ1-2, with D maybe TRBD1 (5 bases). Germline CDR1 reads LGHNA; CDR2 reads YNFKEQ. CDR3 length equals 15 residues. Trimming removed 0 bases from V and 2 bases from J, with 10 bases in between. The CDR3 here is CASSQDFAGNYGYTF. Here the CDR3 DNA reads TGTGCCAGCAGCCAAGATTTTGCAGGGAACTATGGCTACACCTTC.

The chain has TRBV6-6 and TRBJ1-1; D gene ambiguous. Germline values: CDR1 MNHNY, CDR2 SVGAGI (reference sequence). CDR3 length: 13 amino acids. V was trimmed by 5 bases and J by 4 bases, leaving 11 bases between them. The CDR3 coding sequence is TGTGCCAGCAGTGCGCAGGTGGGCACTGAAGCTTTCTTT. This encodes CASSAQVGTEAFF.

CDR3 nucleotides: TGTGCCAGCAGGCCCAGGGGGCGGTTGGAGGAGACCCAGTACTTC. This codes for CASRPRGRLEETQYF. The rearrangement joins TRBV3-1 (or the pseudogene TRBV3-2) to TRBJ2-5; 8 nucleotides match TRBD1. The CDR3 consists of 15 residues. The V and J ends lost 6 bases and 5 bases, in that order; junction bases with no gene match: 11. Germline CDR1 LGHDT, CDR2 YNNKEL (reference sequence).

The chain links TRBV5-5 to TRBJ2-1, with 12 positions matching TRBD2. This CDR3 spans 16 amino acids. The V segment lost 4 bases and the J segment 4 bases; nucleotides outside the gene matches: 6. CDR1 and CDR2 (germline): SGHKS, YYEKEE (reference sequence). As DNA, the CDR3 is TGTGCCAGCAGCCCAAGACTAGCGGGAGATTACAATGAGCAGTTCTTC. Translated, it gives CASSPRLAGDYNEQFF.

CDR3 DNA sequence: TGCGCCAGTGGCCCAAGGGGAGGCCCCGGGGAGCTGTTTTTT. It specifies CASGPRGGPGELFF. V is TRBV5-1 and J is TRBJ2-2; TRBD2 might be the D (6 bases). The CDR3 loop spans 14 amino acids. V was shortened by 8 bases and J by 6 bases, with 17 bases between the two germline ends. From germline, CDR1 is SGHRS and CDR2 YFSETQ.

This clone was seen only a few times. Different DNA sequences within this sample yield the same CDR3. The chain joins TRBV6-5 to TRBJ1-1, with 7 bases identical to TRBD1. The ends lost 6 bases at V and 1 base at J; junction bases unmatched: 5. CDR1 and CDR2 (germline): MNHEY, SVGAGI. The CDR3 has 14 amino acids. CDR3 loop: CASSLGTANTEAFF. For the CDR3, the DNA is TGTGCCAGCAGCCTAGGGACAGCGAACACTGAAGCTTTCTTT.